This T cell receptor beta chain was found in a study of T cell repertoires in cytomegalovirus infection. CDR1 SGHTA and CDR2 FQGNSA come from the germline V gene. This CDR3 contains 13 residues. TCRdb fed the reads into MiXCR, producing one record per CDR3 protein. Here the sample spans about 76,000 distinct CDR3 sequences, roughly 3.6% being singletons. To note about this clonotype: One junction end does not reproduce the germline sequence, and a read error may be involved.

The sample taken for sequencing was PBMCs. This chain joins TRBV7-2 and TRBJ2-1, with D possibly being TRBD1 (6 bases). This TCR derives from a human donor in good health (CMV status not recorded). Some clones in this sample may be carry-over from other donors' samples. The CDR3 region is CASSSGAYYEQFF. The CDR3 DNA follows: TGTGCCAGCAGCTCAGGGGCCTACTATGAGCAGTTCTTC.